This T cell receptor beta chain emerged from a study of tumor-infiltrating lymphocytes in primary liver carcinoma. Across the study: Patients comprised men and women whose ages fell between 30 and 69 years. General observations from the study: Researchers found tumor-adjacent and tumor-blood pairs overlapped less than tumor region pairs.

Trimming took 10 bases from V and 3 from J; bases not matched to a gene: 11. Germline CDR1 reads MNHEY; CDR2 reads SVGAGI. The CDR3 totals 15 residues. This clonotype has a handful of counts. Its antigen is as yet unknown. DNA and RNA were both co-extracted from about 20-30 mg of bulk tissue that had not been sorted. Each participant had primary liver carcinoma, and surgical resection was the treatment. TCR beta cDNA was prepared out of roughly 520 ng total RNA by means of a constant-region primer. Slightly modified ARM-PCR with three nested multiplex PCR rounds yielded TCR beta libraries. Two initial PCR rounds of about 10 cycles each paired TRBV1-TRBV30 forward primers with a C-beta reverse primer. TCRdb re-called the multiplex PCR reads with MiXCR, one entry per CDR3 protein. This table has 90,000 to 140,000 distinct CDR3 sequences, 80% to 85% appearing once.

The TCR sequence derives from a man aged 40-49 years with primary liver carcinoma and hepatitis B virus infection. The chain carries TRBV6-5 and TRBJ2-3; 9 positions match TRBD2. The sequencing input was liver tumor tissue from sampling region 3. Subset: tumor region T3, left-lateral pole. The CDR3 DNA sequence: TGTGCCAACAATCCAGGCCTAGCGGGAACAGATACGCAGTATTTT. It is translated as CANNPGLAGTDTQYF.